Reported below is one TCR beta chain. This specimen comes from a study of blood T cell repertoires in COVID-19. Looking at the study overall: Both acute and convalescent COVID-19 samples were obtained from the United States, Italy and Spain. Sources were T cells, B-cell-depleted T cells, or PBMCs; the material itself was cDNA or gDNA.

Participants were aged about 18 to 100 years from roughly 26 US areas. Which cohort a participant joined came from the clinical history participants gave. Germline V gives CDR1 SGHTA, CDR2 FQGNSA. The CDR3 is made up of 17 amino acids. Trimming removed 5 bases from V and 4 bases from J, with 22 bases in between. TCRdb's copy holds only in-frame clones and misses some; the assay was immunoSEQ multiplex PCR. The sample gives a few hundred thousand clones, nearly 90% of which show up once; approximately 6% is in the top ten. The sequence derives from a woman aged 25 to 39 who had recovered from COVID-19. The gene calls are TRBV7-2 and TRBJ2-3, with D tentatively TRBD1 (5 bases). The sequenced material came from PBMCs or T cells enriched from blood (not recorded which). CDR3 residues: CASSPDDSIFRADTQYF. CDR3 DNA: TGTGCCAGCAGCCCAGATGACAGCATCTTTCGGGCAGATACGCAGTATTTT.